This TCR beta chain was obtained from a study of shared clonotypes between healthy human individuals. Study conclusions and caveats: Exclusively blood specimens were collected; tissue repertoires likely differ.

Once extracted for a subset, genomic DNA was divided evenly among several immunoSEQ plates. It was 150 to 250 ng DNA, 25,000 to 35,000 T cell genomes, that sorted-subset replicate PCRs used. Profiling relied on immunoSEQ multiplex PCR, and the TCRdb table lists in-frame clones only, not all of them. The top ten hold about 1.5% of the sample, which has over a million clones, more than 65% seen once. To note about this clone: Antigen specificity is unknown.

The CD4+ fraction was divided into a CD45RA+ naive subset and a CD45RA-negative memory subset. The CDR3 is made up of 15 amino acids. V was clipped by 4 bases and J by 2 bases, with 16 bases between them. Germline V CDR1 and CDR2: SGHDT, YYEEEE. The clonotype was recovered from a man younger than 30 in good health. The sample taken for sequencing was memory CD4+ T cells sorted from blood. The subset was: CD45RA-negative fraction. This chain joins TRBV5-6 and TRBJ2-7; D uncertain. CDR3 residues: CASSRVASPPYEQYF. The CDR3 DNA reads as TGTGCCAGCAGCCGTGTCGCCTCCCCCCCCTACGAGCAGTACTTC.